The source of this T cell receptor beta chain is a study of T cells in Graves' hyperthyroidism and ophthalmopathy. Per germline, CDR1 MNHEY and CDR2 SMNVEV (reference sequence). The CDR3 totals 15 residues. Trimming pared 4 bases from V and 4 bases from J, leaving 16 bases between. Amplification targeted TCR beta CDR3 regions from RNA transcripts. RT-PCR in the first round (using the HTBI primer set) targeted the TCR CDR3. TCRdb processed the multiplex PCR reads anew with MiXCR; each CDR3 protein has one entry. The sample records 550,000 to 600,000 distinct CDR3 sequences, 14% being singletons. This clonotype appeared a few times. Its antigen is still unknown. Among ophthalmopathy patients, the Clinical Activity Score reached at least 3, the NOSPECS grade reached at least 4, and duration remained under 3 months. Overall study findings and caveats: Model-based prediction identified ophthalmopathy a median around 6.7 months prior to its onset. In the blood, most expanded thyroid clonotypes above 0.001 appeared as well. Through a model of 13 V-J features, ophthalmopathy was separated from stable hyperthyroidism.

Sequenced material: blood. The chain joins TRBV27 to TRBJ1-2; D might be TRBD1 (6 bases). The clonotype was recovered from a young woman with Graves' ophthalmopathy. The CDR3 here is CASSSRGGGPYGYTF. The DNA for the CDR3 is TGTGCCAGCAGTTCACGGGGGGGGGGCCCCTATGGCTACACCTTC.